This T cell receptor (beta chain) comes out of a study of blood T cell repertoires in COVID-19. Method: immunoSEQ multiplex PCR; TCRdb's copy keeps in-frame clones and lacks some. Here the sample spans 150,000 to 200,000 clones, around 85% being singletons. Looked up from germline, CDR1 is SGHRS and CDR2 is YFSETQ. There are 15 residues in the CDR3. V was shortened by 6 bases and J by 8 bases, with 23 bases between the two germline ends. The genes are TRBV5-1 and TRBJ1-2; D perhaps matches TRBD1 (5 bases). Material: peripheral blood. This clonotype originated in a man in his fifties or sixties with acute or convalescent COVID-19. CDR3 in DNA: TGCGCCAGCACCCAGATGGGGGGGACCCTCGGGGGCTACACCTTC. The encoded protein is CASTQMGGTLGGYTF.